The rows below give T cell receptor beta chains drawn from one sample of a study of brain T cells in children with intractable seizures. Using immunoSEQ multiplex PCR, the repertoire was profiled, and TCRdb retains in-frame clones only, with some absent. The table lists fewer than 85,000 clones, around 93% of them singletons. The sample was peripheral blood, taken at surgery. Receptors originate from a boy under three years old with tuberous sclerosis and intractable seizures. Each CDR3 is given with its conserved first and last residue. The D gene is left open where the match is weak. Size is stated for part of the rows, as once, few or many counts, or as a class when the clone is expanded.

v_gene: TRBV6-5; len: 15; j_gene: TRBJ2-2; d_gene: TRBD1; abundance: NA; CDR3nt: TGTGCCAGCAGGAACCGACAGGGAAACACCGGGGAGCTGTTTTTT; CDR3aa: CASRNRQGNTGELFF
v_gene: TRBV4-1; len: 17; j_gene: TRBJ1-2; d_gene: NA; abundance: NA; CDR3nt: TGCGCCAGCAGCCAAGAGGGCGGTCCCCCCCCAAACTATGGCTACACCTTC; CDR3aa: CASSQEGGPPPNYGYTF
v_gene: TRBV6-6; len: 16; j_gene: TRBJ1-6; d_gene: TRBD1; abundance: few; CDR3nt: TGTGCCAGCAGTTTGCGCGGACAGGGGGCTTATTCACCCCTCCACTTT; CDR3aa: CASSLRGQGAYSPLHF
v_gene: TRBV7-2; len: 16; j_gene: TRBJ2-2; d_gene: TRBD1; abundance: NA; CDR3nt: TGTGCCAGCAGCTTGGGAGGCGGGACAGGGACCGGGGAGCTGTTTTTT; CDR3aa: CASSLGGGTGTGELFF
v_gene: TRBV9; len: 15; j_gene: TRBJ1-5; d_gene: NA; abundance: medium-sized; CDR3nt: TGTGCCAGCAGCCCTGGGGACTCCCGCAATCAGCCCCAGCATTTT; CDR3aa: CASSPGDSRNQPQHF
v_gene: TRBV11-2; len: 15; j_gene: TRBJ2-7; d_gene: TRBD1; abundance: NA; CDR3nt: TGTGCCAGCAGCTTTATACTCGGGACAGTCTACGAGCAGTACTTC; CDR3aa: CASSFILGTVYEQYF
v_gene: TRBV24-1; len: 14; j_gene: TRBJ2-7; d_gene: TRBD2; abundance: NA; CDR3nt: TGTGCCACCAGCGGGGCTAGCGGGAGCAACGAGCAGTACTTC; CDR3aa: CATSGASGSNEQYF
v_gene: TRBV7-9; len: 16; j_gene: TRBJ2-4; d_gene: TRBD1; abundance: NA; CDR3nt: TGTGCCAGCAGCTTAGATCAGGGGGCGGCCAAAAACATTCAGTACTTC; CDR3aa: CASSLDQGAAKNIQYF
v_gene: TRBV18; len: 13; j_gene: TRBJ2-5; d_gene: NA; abundance: once; CDR3nt: TGTGCCAGCTCGCCGACAGCTCAAGAGACCCAGTACTTC; CDR3aa: CASSPTAQETQYF
v_gene: TRBV29-1; len: 13; j_gene: TRBJ1-1; d_gene: NA; abundance: NA; CDR3nt: TGCAGCGTTGAACAGGGAGGGCACACTGAAGCTTTCTTT; CDR3aa: CSVEQGGHTEAFF
v_gene: TRBV29-1; len: 11; j_gene: TRBJ2-1; d_gene: NA; abundance: NA; CDR3nt: TGCAGCGTCAGGACGCACAATGAGCAGTTCTTC; CDR3aa: CSVRTHNEQFF
v_gene: TRBV27; len: 15; j_gene: TRBJ2-2; d_gene: NA; abundance: NA; CDR3nt: TGTGCCAGCAGTTTATGGGGGGCGAACACCGGGGAGCTGTTTTTT; CDR3aa: CASSLWGANTGELFF
v_gene: TRBV7-3; len: 13; j_gene: TRBJ1-1; d_gene: NA; abundance: NA; CDR3nt: TGTGCCAGCAGCCCTCCCCAGGCCACTGAAGCTTTCTTT; CDR3aa: CASSPPQATEAFF
v_gene: TRBV6-5; len: 16; j_gene: TRBJ1-1; d_gene: NA; abundance: NA; CDR3nt: TGTGCCAACAGTTACGGACCCGGGACATTGAACACTGAAGCTTTCTTT; CDR3aa: CANSYGPGTLNTEAFF
v_gene: TRBV10-3; len: 12; j_gene: TRBJ2-1; d_gene: NA; abundance: NA; CDR3nt: TGTGCCATCAGTGAGTCGAGGGATGAGCAGTTCTTC; CDR3aa: CAISESRDEQFF
v_gene: TRBV4-1; len: 15; j_gene: TRBJ2-7; d_gene: TRBD2; abundance: NA; CDR3nt: TGCGCCAGCAGCCGCGGACTAGCGAGATCCTACGAGCAGTACTTC; CDR3aa: CASSRGLARSYEQYF
v_gene: TRBV30; len: 14; j_gene: TRBJ2-7; d_gene: TRBD1; abundance: NA; CDR3nt: TGTGCCTGTTTCGGGACAGGGGATGTGTACGAGCAGTACTTC; CDR3aa: CACFGTGDVYEQYF
v_gene: TRBV6-4; len: 15; j_gene: TRBJ1-2; d_gene: NA; abundance: NA; CDR3nt: TGTGCCAGCAGTGACGCCGGGAACCCTAACTATGGCTACACCTTC; CDR3aa: CASSDAGNPNYGYTF
v_gene: TRBV7-3; len: 13; j_gene: TRBJ1-1; d_gene: NA; abundance: once; CDR3nt: TGTGCCAGCAGCTTCGATATGAACACTGAAGCTTTCTTT; CDR3aa: CASSFDMNTEAFF
v_gene: TRBV4-2; len: 16; j_gene: TRBJ2-7; d_gene: TRBD2; abundance: NA; CDR3nt: TGTGCCAGCAGCCAAGATGGGGGGACTAGCGTCGCCGAGCAGTACTTC; CDR3aa: CASSQDGGTSVAEQYF
v_gene: TRBV6-4; len: 14; j_gene: TRBJ1-5; d_gene: TRBD1; abundance: NA; CDR3nt: TGTGCCAGCAGTGTCGACAGGGACCGGCAGCCCCAGCATTTT; CDR3aa: CASSVDRDRQPQHF
v_gene: TRBV27; len: 14; j_gene: TRBJ2-5; d_gene: NA; abundance: NA; CDR3nt: TGTGCCAGCAGTTTATCTTGGCCAGCCGGGGTGGAGTACTTC; CDR3aa: CASSLSWPAGVEYF
v_gene: TRBV5-4; len: 17; j_gene: TRBJ2-2; d_gene: TRBD2; abundance: NA; CDR3nt: TGTGCCAGCAGCTTTATGACGGGGGGGTATCACACCGGGGAGCTGTTTTTT; CDR3aa: CASSFMTGGYHTGELFF